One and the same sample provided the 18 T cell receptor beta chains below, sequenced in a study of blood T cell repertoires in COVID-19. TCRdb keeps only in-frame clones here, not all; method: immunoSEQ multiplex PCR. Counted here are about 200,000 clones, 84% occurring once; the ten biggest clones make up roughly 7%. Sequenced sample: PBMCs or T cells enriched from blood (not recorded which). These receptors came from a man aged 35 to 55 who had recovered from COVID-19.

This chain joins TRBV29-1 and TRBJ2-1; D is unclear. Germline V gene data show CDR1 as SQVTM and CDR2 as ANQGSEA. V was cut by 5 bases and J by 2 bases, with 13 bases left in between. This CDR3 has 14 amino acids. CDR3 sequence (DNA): TGCAGCGTTACTTCCCAAATCGCCTACAATGAGCAGTTCTTC. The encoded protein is CSVTSQIAYNEQFF.

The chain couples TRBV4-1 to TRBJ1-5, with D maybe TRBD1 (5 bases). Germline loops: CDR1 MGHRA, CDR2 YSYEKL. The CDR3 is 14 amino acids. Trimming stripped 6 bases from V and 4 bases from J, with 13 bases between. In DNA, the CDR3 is TGCGCCAGCAGTCCAAGGTCAGGGAATCAGCCCCAGCATTTT. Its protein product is CASSPRSGNQPQHF.

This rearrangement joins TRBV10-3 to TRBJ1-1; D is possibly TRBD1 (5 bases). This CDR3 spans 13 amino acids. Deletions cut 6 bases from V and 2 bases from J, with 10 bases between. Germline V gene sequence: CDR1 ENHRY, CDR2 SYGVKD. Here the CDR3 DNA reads TGTGCCATCAGGTTACAGGAAAACACTGAAGCTTTCTTT. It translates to CAIRLQENTEAFF.

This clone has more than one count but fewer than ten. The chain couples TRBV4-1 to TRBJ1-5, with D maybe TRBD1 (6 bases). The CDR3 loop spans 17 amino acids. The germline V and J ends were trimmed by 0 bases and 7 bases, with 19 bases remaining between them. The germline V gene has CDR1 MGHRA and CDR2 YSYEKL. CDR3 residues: CASSQDGGRGREQPQHF. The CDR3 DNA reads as TGCGCCAGCAGCCAAGATGGGGGCAGGGGAAGAGAACAGCCCCAGCATTTT.

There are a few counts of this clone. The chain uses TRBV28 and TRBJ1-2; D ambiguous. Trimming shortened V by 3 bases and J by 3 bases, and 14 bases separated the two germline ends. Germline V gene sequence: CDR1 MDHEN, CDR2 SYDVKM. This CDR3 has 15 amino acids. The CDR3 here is CASSLGSWEDYGYTF. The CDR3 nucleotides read TGTGCCAGCAGTTTGGGGTCATGGGAGGACTATGGCTACACCTTC.

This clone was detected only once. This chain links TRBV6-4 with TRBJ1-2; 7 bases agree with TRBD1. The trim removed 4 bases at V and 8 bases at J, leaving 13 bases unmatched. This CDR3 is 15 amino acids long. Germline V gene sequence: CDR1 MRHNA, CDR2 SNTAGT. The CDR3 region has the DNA TGTGCCAGCAGTGCCGGGACAGTTTTCCTATCGGGCTACACCTTC. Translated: CASSAGTVFLSGYTF.

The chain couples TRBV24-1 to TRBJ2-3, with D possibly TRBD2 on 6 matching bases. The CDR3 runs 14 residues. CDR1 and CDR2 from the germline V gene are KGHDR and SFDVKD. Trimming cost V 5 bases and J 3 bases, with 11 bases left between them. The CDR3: CATSATEGTDTQYF. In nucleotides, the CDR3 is TGTGCCACCAGTGCGACGGAGGGGACAGATACGCAGTATTTT.

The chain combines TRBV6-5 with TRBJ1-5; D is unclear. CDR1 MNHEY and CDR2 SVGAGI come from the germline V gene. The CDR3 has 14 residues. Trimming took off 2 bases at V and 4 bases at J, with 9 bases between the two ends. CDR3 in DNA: TGTGCCAGCAGTTACAGCGGGTATAATCAGCCCCAGCATTTT. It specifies CASSYSGYNQPQHF.

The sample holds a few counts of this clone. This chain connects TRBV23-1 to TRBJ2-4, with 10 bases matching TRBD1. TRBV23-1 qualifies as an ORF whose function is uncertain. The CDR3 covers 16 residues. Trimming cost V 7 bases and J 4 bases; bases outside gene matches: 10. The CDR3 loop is CASTNRQGAEKNIQYF. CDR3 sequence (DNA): TGCGCCAGCACCAACCGACAGGGGGCAGAAAAAAACATTCAGTACTTC.

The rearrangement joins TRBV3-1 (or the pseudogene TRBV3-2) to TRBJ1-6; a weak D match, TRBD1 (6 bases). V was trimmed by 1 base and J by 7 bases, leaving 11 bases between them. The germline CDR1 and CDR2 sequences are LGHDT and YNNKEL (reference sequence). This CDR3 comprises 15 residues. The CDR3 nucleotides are TGTGCCAGCAGCCAAGGGGGGCCTGGGAATTCACCCCTCCACTTT. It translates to CASSQGGPGNSPLHF.

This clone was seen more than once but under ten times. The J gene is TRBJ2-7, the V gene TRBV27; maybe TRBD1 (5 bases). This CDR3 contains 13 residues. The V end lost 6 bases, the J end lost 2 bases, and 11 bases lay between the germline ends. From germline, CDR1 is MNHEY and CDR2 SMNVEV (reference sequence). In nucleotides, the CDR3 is TGTGCCAGCAGGGGGCCGCCCCCCTACGAGCAGTACTTC. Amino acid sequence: CASRGPPPYEQYF.

CDR3 coding DNA: TGCGCCAGCAGTGGGGAGGGTAGCGGCTACACCTTC. It codes for CASSGEGSGYTF. The genes are TRBV5-1 and TRBJ1-2; no reliable D call. V was cut by 5 bases and J by 8 bases, with 13 bases left in between. Germline assignment: CDR1 SGHRS and CDR2 YFSETQ. The CDR3 contains 12 residues.

CDR3 amino acids: CASSPGIQGVQETQYF. As DNA, the CDR3 is TGTGCCAGCAGCCCGGGGATACAGGGGGTCCAAGAGACCCAGTACTTC. This rearrangement joins TRBV4-2 to TRBJ2-5, with 8 bases fitting TRBD1. CDR1 is LGHNA and CDR2 is YNFKEQ in the germline V gene. The CDR3 loop spans 16 amino acids. Losses at the gene ends were 4 bases for V and 1 base for J; bases not matched to a gene: 8.

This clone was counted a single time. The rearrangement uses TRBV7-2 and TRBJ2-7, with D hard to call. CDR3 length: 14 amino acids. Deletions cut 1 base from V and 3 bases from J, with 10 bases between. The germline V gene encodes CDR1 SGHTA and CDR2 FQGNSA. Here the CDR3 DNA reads TGTGCCAGCAGCTTAGAGTTGAGTCTCTACGAGCAGTACTTC. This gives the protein CASSLELSLYEQYF.

The CDR3, as DNA: TGTGCCAGCAGCCCGACGGGACAGGGGCCAGATACGCAGTATTTT. The encoded protein is CASSPTGQGPDTQYF. The chain recombines TRBV14 with TRBJ2-3, with TRBD1 matching over 10 bases. V shed 4 bases, J shed 4 bases, and the junction held 5 bases outside the gene matches. The length of the CDR3 is 15 residues. The germline CDR1 and CDR2 sequences are SGHDN and FVKESK. The full variable domain, rest sourced from reference TRBV14 and TRBJ2-3, is EAGVTQFPSHSVIEKGQTVTLRCDPISGHDNLYWYRRVMGKEIKFLLHFVKESKQDESGMPNNRFLAERTGGTYSTLKVQPAELEDSGVYFCASSPTGQGPDTQYFGPGTRLTVL.

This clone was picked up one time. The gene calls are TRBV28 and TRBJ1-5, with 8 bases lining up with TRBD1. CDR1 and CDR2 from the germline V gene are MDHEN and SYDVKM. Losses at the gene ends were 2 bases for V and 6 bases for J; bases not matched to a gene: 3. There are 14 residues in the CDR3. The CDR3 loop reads CASSLKQGVQPQHF. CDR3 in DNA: TGTGCCAGCAGTTTAAAACAGGGGGTTCAGCCCCAGCATTTT.

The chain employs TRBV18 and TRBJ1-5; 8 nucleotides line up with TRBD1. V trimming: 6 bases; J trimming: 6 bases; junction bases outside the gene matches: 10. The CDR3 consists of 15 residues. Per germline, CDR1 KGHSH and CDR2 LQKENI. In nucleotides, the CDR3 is TGTGCCAGCTCCCCTACAGGGGGTCGAAGTCAGCCCCAGCATTTT. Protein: CASSPTGGRSQPQHF.

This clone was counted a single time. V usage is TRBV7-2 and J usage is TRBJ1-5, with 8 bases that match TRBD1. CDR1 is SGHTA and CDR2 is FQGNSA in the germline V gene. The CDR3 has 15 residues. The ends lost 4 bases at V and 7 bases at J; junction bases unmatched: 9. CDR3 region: CASSSPQGAGQPQHF. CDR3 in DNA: TGTGCCAGCAGCTCACCCCAGGGGGCGGGGCAGCCCCAGCATTTT.